The sequence of this T cell receptor (beta chain) was determined in a study of CD8+CD57+ T cells in acquired aplastic anemia (dated by TCRdb to the late 2010s). General notes on the study: On average, sorted CD4+ and CD8+ cells yielded 3.2 ug of extracted DNA, with a range of roughly 0.17 to 30 ug. A CD8+CD57+ expansion meant a frequency higher than the mean frequency seen in healthy subjects. The paper's findings and limits, for the study overall: Between patients and healthy controls, no significant difference in CD8+ Simpson's diversity was found (P=0.060). About 29 CD8+ CDR3 sequences were found to be shared between patients and controls, but these sequences appeared to be highly expressed in patients and within the immunodominant clones of the patients.

In the case of this clonotype: The antigen this receptor binds is unknown. No qualities accompany the bases; no much larger clone lies one base away.

The germline V gene sets CDR1 to ENHRY and CDR2 to SYGVKD. From its cysteine to its phenylalanine, the CDR3 spans 15 amino acids. Only the CDR3 DNA stays, 45 bases, in frame from base 1. V is trimmed back by 3 bases and J by 2 bases, and the junction contains 7 bases that no gene match accounts for. TCR beta VDJ combination and CDR3 sequence profiling used genomic DNA as the template. An Illumina HiSeq 2000 was the platform used for TCR repertoire sequencing. The study's processing was this. Repertoire assessment relied on Simpson's diversity index, CDR3 size and DJ length profiles, and TRBV/TRBJ rearrangement plots. The most abundant DNA sequence in the deep sequencing data was defined as the immunodominant clone. CDR3 amino acid sequences were checked for sharing across subjects and were also compared against the VDJdb database and published repertoires. The raw public data were reprocessed by TCRdb itself: fastp quality trimming at Q25, MiXCR clonotype calling, in-frame beta chains only. Every entry covers one CDR3 protein and lists the most common genes and DNA from its rows. TCRdb, not the authors, supplied the V and J calls. Within this sample are roughly 250,000 distinct CDR3 sequences, with around 82% of them counted one time only. Together, the top ten hold roughly two fifths of the sample.

The patients picked for sequencing were ones in whom flow cytometry had shown an expansion of CD8+CD57+ cells. All patients had severe acquired aplastic anemia diagnosed by International Study of Aplastic Anemia and Agranulocytosis and Camitta criteria. At the time blood was sampled, none of the patients had received any therapy. In the study, sorted CD4+ and CD8+ blood T cells from patients with severe aplastic anemia and from healthy subjects underwent deep sequencing of TCR repertoires. In the USA, patient enrollment took place under clinicaltrials.gov protocols 00001620, 01623167, 00001397, 00071045, 00081523 and 00961064. Ficoll-Paque density gradient centrifugation was used to isolate peripheral blood mononuclear cells. Before DNA extraction, CD4+ and CD8+ T cells were sorted by FACS or by magnetic beads.

The TCR comes from a human donor with aplastic anemia. The chain couples TRBV10-3 to TRBJ2-7; TRBD1 lines up with 7 middle nucleotides. Sequencing used sorted CD4+, CD8+, or CD8+CD57+ T cells (not recorded which) from PBMCs. The CDR3 amino acid sequence is: CAISDSGGTAYEQYF. The nucleotides read TGTGCCATCAGTGATTCGGGTGGGACAGCCTACGAGCAGTACTTC.